A single sample is the source of the 20 T cell receptor beta chains below, sequenced in a study of early T cells in non-severe SARS-CoV-2 infection (dated by TCRdb to about 2021). Libraries were prepared through 5' RACE. The reads were generated on a NextSeq 500. TCRdb reran the public reads through fastp at Q25 and MiXCR, keeping productive beta chains. Records with the same CDR3 protein are collapsed into one entry carrying the most frequent genes and DNA. Recorded for this sample are 60,000 or so distinct CDR3 sequences; 15% of them occurred a single time. Approximately 11% of the sample is taken by the ten largest. The source material was whole blood, sampled at baseline. These receptors came from an adult who was a healthcare worker with PCR-confirmed SARS-CoV-2 infection or an uninfected control (not recorded which).

The CDR3: CASSYAGQGSYEQYF. The CDR3 DNA reads TGTGCCAGCAGTTACGCCGGACAGGGATCCTACGAGCAGTACTTC. The chain recombines TRBV6-2 or TRBV6-3 with TRBJ2-7, with TRBD1 matching 8 bases. CDR3 size: 15 residues. V was pared by 2 bases and J by 1 base, with 4 bases of the junction left unmatched. Germline CDR1 is MNHEY and CDR2 is SVGEGT.

This clonotype has a handful of counts. This chain links TRBV4-1 with TRBJ2-1; 9 bases line up with TRBD2. Germline-derived CDR1 and CDR2 are MGHRA and YSYEKL. Trimming cost V 0 bases and J 8 bases; bases outside gene matches: 8. The CDR3 is 16 amino acids. This CDR3 reads CASSQEGAGGGHEQFF. The CDR3 region has the DNA TGCGCCAGCAGCCAAGAGGGTGCGGGAGGGGGGCATGAGCAGTTCTTC.

This rearrangement joins TRBV9 to TRBJ2-7; 8 positions agree with TRBD1. J lost 3 bases, V lost 3 bases, and 8 bases had no gene match. The CDR3 is 15 residues long. Looked up from germline, CDR1 is SGDLS and CDR2 is YYNGEE. As DNA, the CDR3 is TGTGCCAGCAGCGCAGCCGGGACAGGAGACTACGAGCAGTACTTC. Translating gives CASSAAGTGDYEQYF. Drawing the rest from reference TRBV9 and TRBJ2-7, the complete variable domain is DSGVTQTPKHLITATGQRVTLRCSPRSGDLSVYWYQQSLDQGLQFLIQYYNGEERAKGNILERFSAQQFPDLHSELNLSSLELGDSALYFCASSAAGTGDYEQYFGPGTRLTVT.

The V call is TRBV20-1, the J call TRBJ2-3, with D unresolved. V shed 6 bases and J shed 1 base, with 11 bases lying between them. The CDR3 has 13 amino acids. Germline V gives CDR1 DFQATT, CDR2 SNEGSKA (reference sequence). The CDR3 sequence: CSAHAGGTDTQYF. CDR3 sequence (DNA): TGCAGTGCCCACGCCGGCGGCACAGATACGCAGTATTTT.

At least ten counts were recorded for this clonotype. The J gene is TRBJ1-5, the V gene TRBV7-9; no clear D. Germline loops: CDR1 SEHNR, CDR2 FQNEAQ (reference sequence). This CDR3 spans 14 amino acids. The V end was cut by 4 bases, the J end by 0 bases, with 7 bases between. In DNA form, the CDR3 reads TGTGCCAGCAGCTCCGACCTTAGCAATCAGCCCCAGCATTTT. It encodes CASSSDLSNQPQHF.

The chain recombines TRBV15 with TRBJ2-7; no firm D call. The CDR3 runs 13 residues. The germline V gene has CDR1 LNHNV and CDR2 YYDKDF (reference sequence). V gave up 0 bases and J gave up 7 bases, with 10 bases separating them. CDR3 sequence: CATSRDRGREQYF. For the CDR3, the DNA is TGTGCCACCAGCAGAGATCGCGGTAGGGAGCAGTACTTC. Complete variable domain (other parts from reference TRBV15 and TRBJ2-7): DAMVIQNPRYQVTQFGKPVTLSCSQTLNHNVMYWYQQKSSQAPKLLFHYYDKDFNNEADTPDNFQSRRPNTSFCFLDIRSPGLGDTAMYLCATSRDRGREQYFGPGTRLTVT.

The table lists this clonotype with a few counts. The chain joins TRBV3-1 to TRBJ1-2; 8 positions match TRBD1. The germline V gene has CDR1 LGHDT and CDR2 YNNKEL (reference sequence). This CDR3 contains 14 residues. V shed 4 bases, J shed 7 bases, and the junction held 8 bases outside the gene matches. CDR3 nucleotide sequence: TGTGCCAGCAGCCCCCCGACAGGGGAGGCTGGCTACACCTTC. Its protein is CASSPPTGEAGYTF.

This clonotype has at least ten counts. The chain links TRBV10-3 to TRBJ1-1; possible D gene TRBD1, 6 bases. V was shortened by 4 bases and J by 1 base, with 10 bases between the two germline ends. Germline V gene sequence: CDR1 ENHRY, CDR2 SYGVKD. The CDR3 consists of 14 residues. The CDR3 nucleotides read TGTGCCATCAGTGGGGCAGGGGAGAACACTGAAGCTTTCTTT. The encoded protein is CAISGAGENTEAFF.

This clonotype was observed a handful of times. V and J are TRBV28 and TRBJ2-7, with TRBD1 identical over 9 bases. The V segment lost 6 bases and the J segment 0 bases; nucleotides outside the gene matches: 3. This CDR3 region has 14 residues. CDR1 is MDHEN and CDR2 is SYDVKM in the germline V gene. Here the CDR3 reads CASSTGQGSYEQYF. The CDR3 bases are TGTGCCAGCAGCACGGGACAGGGCTCCTACGAGCAGTACTTC.

This clonotype was seen more than once but under ten times. The V and J genes are TRBV12-3 or TRBV12-4 and TRBJ1-1, with unresolved D. The CDR3 runs 13 residues. Trimming shortened V by 5 bases and J by 1 base, and 8 bases separated the two germline ends. DNA for the CDR3: TGTGCCAGCAGTCCTGACGGGAACACTGAAGCTTTCTTT. It codes for CASSPDGNTEAFF.

This clonotype was seen a few times. The junction shows a germline mismatch at one end, possibly a read error. This rearrangement joins TRBV6-1 to TRBJ2-3, with D possibly TRBD1 on 6 matching bases. The germline gives CDR1 MNHNS, CDR2 SASEGT. This CDR3 is 16 amino acids long. The CDR3 spells CASSEGWQGNTDTQYF. The CDR3 region has the DNA TGTGCCAGCAGCGAAGGGTGGCAGGGGAATACAGATACGCAGTATTTT.

The CDR3 DNA reads TGTGCCAGCAGTTTTGCGGGAGGAAACACCGGGGAGCTGTTTTTT. It encodes CASSFAGGNTGELFF. This chain connects TRBV12-3 or TRBV12-4 to TRBJ2-2; 8 positions match TRBD2. The CDR3 contains 15 residues. The trim removed 3 bases at V and 2 bases at J, leaving 2 bases unmatched.

V is TRBV7-9 and J is TRBJ1-2; D ambiguous. Deletions cut 1 base from V and 6 bases from J, with 12 bases between. Germline V gene data show CDR1 as SEHNR and CDR2 as FQNEAQ (reference sequence). This CDR3 contains 14 residues. This chain's CDR3 is CASSLVAVHHGYTF. Here the CDR3 DNA reads TGTGCCAGCAGCTTAGTAGCCGTTCACCATGGCTACACCTTC.

The chain carries TRBV10-3 and TRBJ2-1; either TRBD1 or TRBD2 may supply D (5 bases each). Germline V gene sequence: CDR1 ENHRY, CDR2 SYGVKD. CDR3 length: 12 residues. Trimming removed 10 bases at V and 8 bases at J, with 15 bases between. Here the CDR3 DNA reads TGTGCCACCGCCGGGACCTCACATGAGCAGTTCTTC. Residues: CATAGTSHEQFF.

The sample holds many counts of this clonotype. This chain uses TRBV3-1 with TRBJ2-1, with 9 bases identical to TRBD2. J was trimmed by 9 bases and V by 5 bases; bases with no gene match: 11. The CDR3 runs 15 residues. CDR1 is LGHDT, CDR2 YNNKEL, per germline (reference sequence). Here the CDR3 DNA reads TGTGCCAGCAGCTATAGCGGGAGTGCAGCCGGTGAGCAGTTCTTC. Translation gives CASSYSGSAAGEQFF.

This clonotype has more than one count but fewer than ten. J is TRBJ1-1 and V is TRBV12-3 or TRBV12-4; 7 nucleotides agree with TRBD1. The CDR3 is 14 residues long. The ends lost 10 bases at V and 1 base at J; junction bases unmatched: 9. As DNA, the CDR3 is TGTGCCACCGCACAGGGGCCTCCGAACACTGAAGCTTTCTTT. This translates into CATAQGPPNTEAFF.

This sequence joins TRBV2 and TRBJ1-3, with D possibly being TRBD1 (6 bases). The CDR3 contains 14 residues. Germline values: CDR1 SNHLY, CDR2 FYNNEI. The V gene lost 4 bases and the J gene lost 4 bases, with 11 bases spanning the gap. In nucleotides, the CDR3 is TGTGCCAGCAGTGTGGAGACAGGAGGAAACACCATATATTTT. It specifies CASSVETGGNTIYF.

This clonotype was observed a few times. The chain carries TRBV14 and TRBJ2-1; D is possibly TRBD1 (5 bases). The CDR3 loop spans 11 amino acids. The V end was cut by 3 bases, the J end by 10 bases, with 7 bases between. CDR1 is SGHDN and CDR2 is FVKESK in the germline V gene. In DNA, the CDR3 is TGTGCCAGCAGCCAGGCAGGGGAGCAGTTCTTC. It specifies CASSQAGEQFF.

This clonotype was picked up a small number of times. This chain connects TRBV10-3 to TRBJ1-1; D gene unclear. The V gene's germline CDR1 is ENHRY and CDR2 SYGVKD. Deletions cut 0 bases from V and 4 bases from J, with 9 bases between. This CDR3 region has 14 residues. The CDR3 region is CAISESSGTTEAFF. CDR3 sequence (DNA): TGTGCCATCAGTGAGTCGAGCGGAACCACTGAAGCTTTCTTT.

The rearrangement links TRBV25-1 to TRBJ2-1, with D tentatively TRBD2 (5 bases). CDR1 MGHDK and CDR2 SYGVNS come from the germline V gene. V lost 8 bases and J 2 bases, leaving 13 bases between the germline ends. This CDR3 has 14 residues. CDR3 nucleotides: TGTGCCAGCGTTAACGGGGTCGCCTACAATGAGCAGTTCTTC. This sequence encodes CASVNGVAYNEQFF.